These 20 T cell receptor beta chains originate from one sample sequenced in a study of CD8 T cells in ankylosing spondylitis. TCRdb reanalysed the 5' RACE reads using MiXCR and keeps one entry per CDR3 protein. The table has about 240,000 distinct CDR3 sequences, 7.5% to 9% seen once. The material sequenced was blood, either unsorted or a sorted T cell fraction (not recorded which). The receptors here all came from a male donor with ankylosing spondylitis or in good health (not recorded which).

The sample holds a few counts of this clonotype. This chain connects TRBV4-3 to TRBJ2-1, with 8 bases matching TRBD1. The germline V gene encodes CDR1 LGHNA and CDR2 YSLEER. The CDR3 covers 17 residues. Trimming removed 0 bases from V and 2 bases from J; junction bases left unmatched: 6. The CDR3 sequence: CASSQDQDRAPYNEQFF. CDR3 nucleotides: TGCGCCAGCAGCCAAGATCAGGACAGGGCCCCCTACAATGAGCAGTTCTTC.

This clonotype occurred many times. The gene calls are TRBV4-2 and TRBJ2-1; 7 positions agree with TRBD2. Germline V CDR1 and CDR2: LGHNA, YNFKEQ. V was clipped by 3 bases and J by 7 bases; unmatched bases: 15. The CDR3 loop spans 17 amino acids. For the CDR3, the DNA is TGTGCCAGCAGCCAGCCTCTAGCGGCCAGAAAAGCAAATGAGCAGTTCTTC. Its protein product is CASSQPLAARKANEQFF.

This clonotype has ten or more counts. This chain links TRBV12-3 or TRBV12-4 with TRBJ2-2; 9 bases are shared with TRBD2. The CDR3 has 15 residues. J lost 7 bases, V lost 2 bases, and 5 bases had no gene match. Written as DNA, the CDR3 is TGTGCCAGCAGTTTATTCCTAGCGGGAATCGGGGAGCTGTTTTTT. Amino acids: CASSLFLAGIGELFF.

This clonotype has a count of ten or more. In DNA, the CDR3 is TGTGCCATCAGTGAGTCGGGCGCCCGGGACCGGCAGTATTTT. Its protein product is CAISESGARDRQYF. This chain joins TRBV10-3 and TRBJ2-3; D may correspond to TRBD1 or TRBD2 (5 bases each). The CDR3 loop spans 14 amino acids. Trimming took 0 bases from V and 11 from J, leaving 15 bases between them. The V gene's germline CDR1 is ENHRY and CDR2 SYGVKD.

This clonotype was detected only a few times. V is TRBV20-1 and J is TRBJ2-7; 9 positions agree with TRBD1. J lost 1 base, V lost 1 base, and 14 bases had no gene match. CDR1 is DFQATT and CDR2 is SNEGSKA in the germline V gene (reference sequence). This CDR3 has 18 residues. Written as DNA, the CDR3 is TGCAGTGCTAGAGCAACATACTCCGGGACAGGGCTATCCTACGAGCAGTACTTC. This encodes CSARATYSGTGLSYEQYF.

Many counts were recorded for this clonotype. The rearrangement links TRBV5-5 to TRBJ2-2; D remains unclear. CDR1 is SGHKS, CDR2 YYEKEE, per germline (reference sequence). The CDR3 length is 15 residues. Trimming removed 2 bases from V and 1 base from J, with 9 bases in between. CDR3 DNA sequence: TGTGCCAGCAGCTTACAGCAGGTGAACACCGGGGAGCTGTTTTTT. Its protein product is CASSLQQVNTGELFF.

This clonotype was counted between two and nine times. This sequence joins TRBV7-6 and TRBJ2-3, with 9 bases matching TRBD2. The CDR3 runs to 16 residues. V shed 5 bases, J shed 1 base, and the junction held 7 bases outside the gene matches. CDR1 and CDR2 from the germline V gene are SGHVS and FNYEAQ. The chain's CDR3 is CASSPPAGGRTDTQYF. CDR3 nucleotides: TGTGCCAGCAGCCCTCCAGCGGGGGGACGCACAGATACGCAGTATTTT. Looking up the rest from reference TRBV7-6 and TRBJ2-3 gives the full variable domain: GAGVSQSPRYKVTKRGQDVALRCDPISGHVSLYWYRQALGQGPEFLTYFNYEAQQDKSGLPNDRFSAERPEGSISTLTIQRTEQRDSAMYRCASSPPAGGRTDTQYFGPGTRLTVL.

The table lists this clonotype with many counts. The CDR3 loop is CSARVGAPNEQFF. Here the CDR3 DNA reads TGCAGTGCTAGGGTGGGGGCCCCCAATGAGCAGTTCTTC. This sequence joins TRBV20-1 and TRBJ2-1, with a weak D call TRBD1 (6 bases). The CDR3 covers 13 residues. Germline CDR1 and CDR2: DFQATT and SNEGSKA (reference sequence). V lost 3 bases and J lost 6, with 12 bases in between.

This clonotype was seen at least ten times. This rearrangement joins TRBV7-2 to TRBJ2-3; 9 bases agree with TRBD1. The J segment lost 6 bases and the V segment lost 4 bases, leaving 11 bases of the junction unmatched. The CDR3 consists of 16 residues. Germline V gene sequence: CDR1 SGHTA, CDR2 FQGNSA. The CDR3 loop is CASSSTGTGYSDTQYF. The CDR3 DNA reads TGTGCCAGCAGCTCAACCGGGACAGGGTATTCGGATACGCAGTATTTT.

In its sample, this clonotype was seen a few times. The V call is TRBV25-1, the J call TRBJ1-3; tentatively, D is TRBD1 (5 bases). Per the germline V gene, CDR1 is MGHDK and CDR2 is SYGVNS. The V gene lost 3 bases and the J gene lost 0 bases, with 21 bases spanning the gap. This CDR3 region has 19 residues. The CDR3 protein is CASSDQDRKANFSGNTIYF. DNA of the CDR3: TGTGCCAGCAGTGACCAAGACAGAAAAGCGAATTTCTCTGGAAACACCATATATTTT.

This clonotype appeared many times. The V and J genes are TRBV12-3 or TRBV12-4 and TRBJ1-1; perhaps TRBD1 as D (5 bases). CDR3 length equals 14 residues. V shed 5 bases and J shed 4 bases, with 14 bases lying between them. Here the CDR3 reads CASSRQQMGTEAFF. For the CDR3, the DNA is TGTGCCAGCAGTCGACAGCAGATGGGCACTGAAGCTTTCTTT.

In its sample, this clonotype was seen a few times. V is TRBV9 and J is TRBJ2-7; 9 bases fit TRBD2. Germline lookup yields CDR1 SGDLS and CDR2 YYNGEE. There are 13 residues in the CDR3. The V segment lost 4 bases and the J segment 7 bases; nucleotides outside the gene matches: 6. The CDR3 nucleotides read TGTGCCAGCAGCCCAATAGCGGGAGTAGAGCAGTACTTC. Protein: CASSPIAGVEQYF.

This clonotype was seen only a few times. The CDR3 spells CASTANAYEQYF. CDR3 in DNA: TGTGCCAGCACAGCTAATGCCTACGAGCAGTACTTC. This sequence joins TRBV12-3 or TRBV12-4 and TRBJ2-7; D is ambiguous. This CDR3 spans 12 amino acids. The V and J ends lost 7 bases and 2 bases respectively, with 9 bases between them.

This clonotype was seen many times. The chain links TRBV20-1 to TRBJ2-2; D perhaps matches TRBD1 (6 bases). V lost 4 bases, J lost 0 bases, and 15 bases lay in between. The CDR3 has 16 amino acids. Germline CDR1 DFQATT, CDR2 SNEGSKA (reference sequence). In DNA, the CDR3 is TGCAGTGCTAATATTCCCGGGACATCGAACACCGGGGAGCTGTTTTTT. It yields the protein CSANIPGTSNTGELFF.

The chain recombines TRBV7-9 with TRBJ1-2; maybe TRBD1 (6 bases). CDR1 and CDR2 (germline): SEHNR, FQNEAQ (reference sequence). The CDR3 is 13 amino acids. Trimming removed 5 bases from V and 5 bases from J, with 12 bases in between. The CDR3 nucleotides are TGTGCCAGCAGCGGTACCGGGACATATGGCTACACCTTC. Its translation: CASSGTGTYGYTF.

The table lists this clonotype with many counts. Germline and junction disagree at one end, which may indicate a read error. The chain combines TRBV4-3 with TRBJ1-6; 11 nucleotides line up with TRBD1. The CDR3 contains 14 residues. Germline V gene sequence: CDR1 LGHNA, CDR2 YSLEER. The CDR3 region has the DNA TGCGCCAGCAGACAAGGGGACAGGGGGTCTGCCCTCCACTTT. Translating gives CASRQGDRGSALHF.

The chain uses TRBV20-1 and TRBJ1-1; the D is unclear. Germline V gene data show CDR1 as DFQATT and CDR2 as SNEGSKA (reference sequence). The CDR3 is 13 amino acids. Trimming removed 6 bases at V and 0 bases at J, with 11 bases between. The CDR3 DNA reads TGCAGTGCCCCTTCTAGGGTGAACACTGAAGCTTTCTTT. Translated, it gives CSAPSRVNTEAFF.

With regard to this clonotype: A read error is possible here, since a much larger clone lies one base away. CDR3 amino acids: CAISPRDYNSPLHF. In nucleotides, the CDR3 is TGTGCCATCAGCCCCCGGGACTATAATTCACCCCTCCACTTT. The chain is built from TRBV3-1 and TRBJ1-6; no clear D gene. The CDR3 runs 14 residues. Germline V gene sequence: CDR1 LGHDT, CDR2 YNNKEL (reference sequence).

This chain uses TRBV20-1 with TRBJ2-7; the match to TRBD2 covers 10 bases. This CDR3 spans 20 amino acids. V lost 2 bases to trimming and J lost 0 bases; unmatched junction nucleotides: 19. Looked up from germline, CDR1 is DFQATT and CDR2 is SNEGSKA (reference sequence). CDR3 protein: CSARWGPGFQAGGSSYEQYF. The CDR3 coding sequence is TGCAGTGCTAGATGGGGGCCTGGGTTTCAAGCGGGGGGGAGCTCCTACGAGCAGTACTTC.

This clonotype has at least ten counts. V is TRBV5-6 and J is TRBJ2-2; the D is unclear. Germline CDR1 SGHDT, CDR2 YYEEEE. This CDR3 has 15 residues. The V gene lost 1 base and the J gene lost 0 bases, with 7 bases spanning the gap. This CDR3 is CASSLMQTNTGELFF. The CDR3 DNA sequence: TGTGCCAGCAGCTTGATGCAGACGAACACCGGGGAGCTGTTTTTT.